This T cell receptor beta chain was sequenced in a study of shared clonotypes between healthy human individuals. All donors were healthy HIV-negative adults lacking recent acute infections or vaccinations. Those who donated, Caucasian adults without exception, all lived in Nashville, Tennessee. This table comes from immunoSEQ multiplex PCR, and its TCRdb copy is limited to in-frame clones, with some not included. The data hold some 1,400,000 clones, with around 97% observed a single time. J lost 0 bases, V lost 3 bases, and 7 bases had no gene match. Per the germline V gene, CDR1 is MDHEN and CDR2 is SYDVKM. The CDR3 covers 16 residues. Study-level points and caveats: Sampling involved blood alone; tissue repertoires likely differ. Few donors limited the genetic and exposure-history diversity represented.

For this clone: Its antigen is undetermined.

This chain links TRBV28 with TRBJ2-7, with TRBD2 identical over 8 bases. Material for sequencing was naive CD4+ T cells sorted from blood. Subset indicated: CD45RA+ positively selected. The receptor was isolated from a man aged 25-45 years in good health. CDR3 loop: CASSFHQREPSYEQYF. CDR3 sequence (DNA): TGTGCCAGCAGTTTTCATCAGCGGGAGCCCTCCTACGAGCAGTACTTC.